This TCR beta chain was retrieved from a study of T cells in Graves' hyperthyroidism and ophthalmopathy. On the study more broadly: Peripheral blood samples were taken at initial diagnosis, prior to any treatment.

The CDR3 totals 14 residues. Germline values: CDR1 SNHLY, CDR2 FYNNEI. Regarding the study as a whole: Separation of ophthalmopathy from stable hyperthyroidism was achieved by a 13 V-J model.

The investigators amplified TCR beta CDR3 regions from RNA transcripts. HTBI primers were used for first-round RT-PCR of the TCR CDR3. TCRdb re-called the multiplex PCR reads through MiXCR, storing one row per CDR3 protein. The sample has under 350,000 distinct CDR3 sequences; around a sixth are singletons. Fresh peripheral blood, around 9.5 ml, yielded the PBMCs. This clonotype was detected only a few times. Its antigen is not identified. A read error may produce the germline difference seen at one junction end. This clonotype was obtained from a woman between 45 and 60 years old with Graves' hyperthyroidism. The material sequenced was blood. This chain uses TRBV2 with TRBJ2-1; D may correspond to TRBD1 or TRBD2 (6 bases each). The CDR3 protein is CASSESGAGNEQSF. CDR3 sequence (DNA): TGTGCCAGCAGTGAATCGGGGGCGGGCAATGAGCAGTCCTTC.